This T cell receptor (beta chain) stems from a study of blood T cells in healthy people across ages. The germline gives CDR1 DFQATT, CDR2 SNEGSKA (reference sequence). V dropped 5 bases and J dropped 1; count of bases not matched to a gene: 13. CDR3 length: 16 amino acids. Together with a sample-barcoded 5' primer, a J-beta primer mix was included in a second PCR lasting about 7 to 11 cycles. TCRdb re-called the 5' RACE reads through MiXCR, storing one row per CDR3 protein. Altogether roughly 2 million distinct CDR3 sequences are present, approximately 50% being singletons, with the ten largest covering around 2.1%.

The sequencing input was blood. J is TRBJ2-7 and V is TRBV20-1, with TRBD2 matching 8 bases. The TCR originated in a woman between 40 and 50 years old in good health. The CDR3 DNA follows: TGCAGTGCTCCGTCTAGCAGCAGCGGGGGATCCTACGAGCAGTACTTC. Translating it yields CSAPSSSSGGSYEQYF.